The next 12 T cell receptor beta chains were all read from a single sample in a study of shared clonotypes between healthy human individuals. Sequencing used immunoSEQ multiplex PCR; TCRdb keeps in-frame clones, though not all of them. Of fewer than 600,000 clones listed, 79% are singletons. What was sequenced was PBMCs. Every receptor here comes from a woman between 40 and 50 years old in good health. Some clones in this sample may be carry-over from other donors' samples.

This rearrangement joins TRBV5-6 to TRBJ2-7, with 9 bases matching TRBD1. Germline V gene sequence: CDR1 SGHDT, CDR2 YYEEEE. V lost 4 bases, J lost 3 bases, and 8 bases stayed unmatched. CDR3 length equals 15 residues. In DNA, the CDR3 is TGTGCCAGCAGCGGGGGACAGGGTCGTATCTACGAGCAGTACTTC. Its translation is CASSGGQGRIYEQYF. Supplemented by reference TRBV5-6 and TRBJ2-7, the full variable domain reads DAGVTQSPTHLIKTRGQQVTLRCSPKSGHDTVSWYQQALGQGPQFIFQYYEEEERQRGNFPDRFSGHQFPNYSSELNVNALLLGDSALYLCASSGGQGRIYEQYFGPGTRLTVT.

In nucleotides, the CDR3 is TGTGCCAGCAAAGGTCGGGCAGGGGGGAACTACGAGCAGTACTTC. Encoded protein: CASKGRAGGNYEQYF. The V and J genes are TRBV7-8 and TRBJ2-7, with D tentatively TRBD1 (7 bases). CDR3 length: 15 amino acids. CDR1 and CDR2 (germline): SGHVS, FQNEAQ. V was cut by 7 bases and J by 3 bases, with 19 bases left in between.

The chain carries TRBV4-2 and TRBJ2-7; 12 bases fit TRBD2. The CDR3 runs 15 residues. Trimming removed 3 bases from V and 3 bases from J; junction bases left unmatched: 3. From germline, CDR1 is LGHNA and CDR2 YNFKEQ. CDR3 nucleotides: TGTGCCAGCAGCCAGCGACTAGCGGGAGTCTACGAGCAGTACTTC. The encoded protein is CASSQRLAGVYEQYF.

The V gene is TRBV7-9, the J gene TRBJ2-7; the match to TRBD2 covers 7 bases. V dropped 6 bases and J dropped 4; count of bases not matched to a gene: 6. The germline gives CDR1 SEHNR, CDR2 FQNEAQ (reference sequence). The CDR3 length is 13 residues. CDR3 protein: CASRSSGEYEQYF. The CDR3 DNA sequence: TGTGCCAGCAGGTCTAGCGGAGAGTACGAGCAGTACTTC. The variable domain in full, with the rest retrieved from reference TRBV7-9 and TRBJ2-7, is DTGVSQNPRHKITKRGQNVTFRCDPISEHNRLYWYRQTLGQGPEFLTYFQNEAQLEKSRLLSDRFSAERPKGSFSTLEIQRTEQGDSAMYLCASRSSGEYEQYFGPGTRLTVT.

V usage is TRBV5-4 and J usage is TRBJ2-2; 11 nucleotides match TRBD2. The CDR3 totals 17 residues. Trimming cost V 1 base and J 0 bases; bases outside gene matches: 2. In germline, CDR1 is SGHNT, CDR2 YYREEE (reference sequence). CDR3 residues: CASSLPGLAANTGELFF. The CDR3 DNA is TGTGCCAGCAGCTTGCCGGGACTAGCGGCGAACACCGGGGAGCTGTTTTTT. The full variable domain, in which reference TRBV5-4 and TRBJ2-2 provide the parts outside the CDR3, is ETGVTQSPTHLIKTRGQQVTLRCSSQSGHNTVSWYQQALGQGPQFIFQYYREEENGRGNFPPRFSGLQFPNYSSELNVNALELDDSALYLCASSLPGLAANTGELFFGEGSRLTVL.

V is TRBV5-4 and J is TRBJ2-3; tentative D call: TRBD1 (6 bases). CDR3 length equals 15 residues. Germline V gene sequence: CDR1 SGHNT, CDR2 YYREEE (reference sequence). Trimming pared 1 base from V and 2 bases from J, leaving 11 bases between. The CDR3 DNA is TGTGCCAGCAGCTTGTTCAGGGGACCCACAGATACGCAGTATTTT. Its protein is CASSLFRGPTDTQYF.

This clone was counted between two and nine times. The CDR3 nucleotides are TGTGCCAGCAGTATTGCAGGGGGTTATGGCTACACCTTC. The encoded protein is CASSIAGGYGYTF. The J gene is TRBJ1-2, the V gene TRBV7-2; TRBD1 matches 7 bases. CDR1 and CDR2 (germline): SGHTA, FQGNSA. This CDR3 spans 13 amino acids. V gave up 6 bases and J gave up 5 bases; unmatched junction bases: 6.

V gene TRBV15 combines with J gene TRBJ1-5; the match to TRBD1 covers 9 bases. V was pared by 3 bases and J by 6 bases, with 3 bases of the junction left unmatched. The CDR3 length is 14 residues. The germline CDR1 and CDR2 sequences are LNHNV and YYDKDF (reference sequence). The CDR3 sequence is CATSRDRGVQPQHF. CDR3 bases: TGTGCCACCAGCAGGGACAGGGGAGTTCAGCCCCAGCATTTT.

The gene calls are TRBV5-1 and TRBJ2-3; maybe TRBD2 (6 bases). Germline CDR1 reads SGHRS; CDR2 reads YFSETQ. The CDR3 consists of 15 residues. V was cut by 3 bases and J by 1 base, with 12 bases left in between. CDR3 bases: TGCGCCAGCAGCTCAGAGCGGGCCCGCACAGATACGCAGTATTTT. This codes for CASSSERARTDTQYF.

This clone has only a few counts. Here the CDR3 reads CASSSRQGAGYTF. As DNA, the CDR3 is TGTGCCAGCAGTTCACGACAGGGGGCGGGCTACACCTTC. V gene TRBV27 combines with J gene TRBJ1-2; 10 bases line up with TRBD1. Germline V lookup: CDR1 MNHEY, CDR2 SMNVEV (reference sequence). Losses at the gene ends were 4 bases for V and 8 bases for J; bases not matched to a gene: 4. This CDR3 region has 13 residues.

This clone was found many times. The chain couples TRBV21-1 to TRBJ2-5. TRBV21-1 is annotated as a pseudogene. The CDR3 covers 13 residues. The CDR3 loop is CASTKEGDETQYF. In nucleotides, the CDR3 is TGTGCCAGCACCAAGGAAGGGGACGAGACCCAGTACTTC.

The chain employs TRBV6-5 and TRBJ2-3, with 8 bases identical to TRBD2. Unmatched junction bases numbered 2, after V lost 3 bases and J lost 0 bases. The CDR3 is 15 amino acids. Germline loops: CDR1 MNHEY, CDR2 SVGAGI. The CDR3 spells CASSYASGSTDTQYF. The CDR3, as DNA: TGTGCCAGCAGTTATGCTAGCGGGAGCACAGATACGCAGTATTTT.